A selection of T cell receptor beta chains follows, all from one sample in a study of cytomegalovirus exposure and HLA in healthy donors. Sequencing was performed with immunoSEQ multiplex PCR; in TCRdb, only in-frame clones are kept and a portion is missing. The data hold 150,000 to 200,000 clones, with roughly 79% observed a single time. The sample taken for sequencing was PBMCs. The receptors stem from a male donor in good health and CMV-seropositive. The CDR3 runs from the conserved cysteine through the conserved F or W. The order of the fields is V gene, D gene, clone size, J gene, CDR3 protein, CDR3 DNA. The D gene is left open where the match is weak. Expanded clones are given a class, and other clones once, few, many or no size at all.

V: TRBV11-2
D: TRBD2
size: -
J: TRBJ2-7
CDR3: CASSPELAGDYEQYF
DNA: TGTGCCAGCAGCCCGGAACTAGCGGGGGATTACGAGCAGTACTTC

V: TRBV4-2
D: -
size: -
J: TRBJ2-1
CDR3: CASSQEAASYNEQFF
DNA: TGTGCCAGCAGCCAAGAAGCGGCTTCTTACAATGAGCAGTTCTTC

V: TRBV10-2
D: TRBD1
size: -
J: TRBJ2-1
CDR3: CASSGGQDNEQFF
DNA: TGCGCCAGCAGTGGGGGACAGGACAATGAGCAGTTCTTC

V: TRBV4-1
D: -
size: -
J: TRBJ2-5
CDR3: CASSLVGGETQYF
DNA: TGCGCCAGCAGCCTCGTCGGCGGAGAGACCCAGTACTTC

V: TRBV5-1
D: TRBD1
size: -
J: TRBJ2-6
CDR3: CASRPGQLSGAHVLTF
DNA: TGCGCCAGCAGACCGGGACAGCTCTCTGGGGCCCACGTCCTGACTTTC

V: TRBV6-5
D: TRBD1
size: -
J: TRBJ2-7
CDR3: CASSGTGDYEQYF
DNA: TGTGCCAGCAGTGGGACAGGAGACTACGAGCAGTACTTC

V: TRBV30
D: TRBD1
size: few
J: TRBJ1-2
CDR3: CAWSNGTVYGYTF
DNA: TGTGCCTGGAGTAACGGGACAGTTTATGGCTACACCTTC

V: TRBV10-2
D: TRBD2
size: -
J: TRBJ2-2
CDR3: CASSAGTTHTGELFF
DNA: TGCGCCAGCAGTGCAGGGACTACCCACACCGGGGAGCTGTTTTTT

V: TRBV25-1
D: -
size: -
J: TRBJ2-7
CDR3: CASSESTGDPYEQYF
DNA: TGTGCCAGCAGTGAATCAACAGGCGACCCCTACGAGCAGTACTTC

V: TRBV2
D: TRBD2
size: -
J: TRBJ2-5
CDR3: CATSGLAGGTTGTQYF
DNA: TGTGCCACCTCGGGACTAGCGGGGGGCACAACCGGGACCCAGTACTTC

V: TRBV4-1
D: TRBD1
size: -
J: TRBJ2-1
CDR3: CASSHDTPGQIYNEQFF
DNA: TGCGCCAGCAGCCACGACACCCCGGGACAGATCTACAATGAGCAGTTCTTC

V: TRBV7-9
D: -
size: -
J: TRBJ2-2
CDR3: CASSLAWRSANTGELFF
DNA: TGTGCCAGCAGCTTAGCGTGGAGGTCGGCGAACACCGGGGAGCTGTTTTTT

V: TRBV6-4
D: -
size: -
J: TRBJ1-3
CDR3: CASSRDSTPGNTIYF
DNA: TGTGCCAGCAGCCGCGACAGCACCCCTGGAAACACCATATATTTT

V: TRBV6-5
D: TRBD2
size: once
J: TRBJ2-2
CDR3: CASSTGGGRGGELFF
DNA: TGTGCCAGCAGTACCGGGGGAGGGAGGGGCGGGGAGCTGTTTTTT

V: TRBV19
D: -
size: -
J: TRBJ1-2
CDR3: CASSNSPNYGYTF
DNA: TGTGCCAGTAGCAACTCACCCAACTATGGCTACACCTTC

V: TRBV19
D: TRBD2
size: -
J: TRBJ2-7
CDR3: CASSPAGSYEQYF
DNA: TGTGCCAGTAGTCCAGCGGGATCCTACGAGCAGTACTTC

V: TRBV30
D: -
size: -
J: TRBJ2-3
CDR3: CAWWGLRGTQYF
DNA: TGTGCCTGGTGGGGCCTGCGGGGTACGCAGTATTTT

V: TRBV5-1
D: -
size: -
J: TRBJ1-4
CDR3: CASSLSTSTNEKLFF
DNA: TGCGCCAGCAGCTTGAGCACGTCAACTAATGAAAAACTGTTTTTT

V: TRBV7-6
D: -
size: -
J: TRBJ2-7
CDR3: CASSLGSETGEQYF
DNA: TGTGCCAGCAGCTTAGGCTCGGAGACTGGGGAGCAGTACTTC

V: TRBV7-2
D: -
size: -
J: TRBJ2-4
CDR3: CASSLASGTVRGNIQYF
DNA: TGTGCCAGCAGCTTAGCGTCGGGTACCGTAAGGGGAAACATTCAGTACTTC

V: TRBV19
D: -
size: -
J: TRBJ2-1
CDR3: CASSIAPDRYNEQFF
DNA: TGTGCCAGTAGTATAGCCCCCGACAGGTACAATGAGCAGTTCTTC

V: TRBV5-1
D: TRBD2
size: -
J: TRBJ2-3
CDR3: CASSETSGSTDTQYF
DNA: TGCGCCAGCAGCGAAACTAGCGGGAGCACAGATACGCAGTATTTT

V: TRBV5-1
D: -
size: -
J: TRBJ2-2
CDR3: CASSLEGGMDTGELFF
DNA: TGCGCCAGCAGCTTGGAGGGGGGGATGGACACCGGGGAGCTGTTTTTT

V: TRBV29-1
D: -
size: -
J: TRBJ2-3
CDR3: CSAQGDTDTQYF
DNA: TGCAGCGCCCAAGGGGACACAGATACGCAGTATTTT

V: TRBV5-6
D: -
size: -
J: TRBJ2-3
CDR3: CASSLRPGGPGDTQYF
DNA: TGTGCCAGCAGCTTGAGGCCAGGAGGGCCCGGAGATACGCAGTATTTT

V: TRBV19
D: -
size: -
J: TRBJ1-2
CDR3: CASSLRYSDGYTF
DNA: TGTGCCAGTAGTCTCCGGTACAGTGATGGCTACACCTTC

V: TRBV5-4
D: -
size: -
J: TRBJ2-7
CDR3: CASSLVPSGDEQYF
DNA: TGTGCCAGCAGCTTGGTCCCATCCGGGGACGAGCAGTACTTC

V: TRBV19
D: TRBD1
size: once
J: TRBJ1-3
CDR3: CASSLTGERTGNTIYF
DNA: TGTGCCAGTAGTTTAACAGGGGAAAGGACTGGAAACACCATATATTTT

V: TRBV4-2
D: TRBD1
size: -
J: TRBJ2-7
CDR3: CASSQDRGGTGSYEQYF
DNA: TGTGCCAGCAGCCAAGATCGAGGGGGGACAGGCTCCTACGAGCAGTACTTC

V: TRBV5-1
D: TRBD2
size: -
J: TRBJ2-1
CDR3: CASSITSGGHNEQFF
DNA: TGCGCCAGCAGCATTACTAGCGGGGGGCACAATGAGCAGTTCTTC

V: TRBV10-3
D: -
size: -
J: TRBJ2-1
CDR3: CAILVPGGNEQFF
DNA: TGTGCCATCTTGGTTCCCGGGGGCAATGAGCAGTTCTTC

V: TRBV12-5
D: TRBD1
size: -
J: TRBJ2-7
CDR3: CASSGTANSYEQYF
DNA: TGTGCTAGTTCAGGGACAGCCAATTCCTACGAGCAGTACTTC

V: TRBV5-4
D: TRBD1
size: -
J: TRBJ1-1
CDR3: CASSLEGAMNTEAFF
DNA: TGTGCCAGCAGCTTGGAGGGGGCAATGAACACTGAAGCTTTCTTT

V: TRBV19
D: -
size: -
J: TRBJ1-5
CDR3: CASSIGIMRGAGGQPQHF
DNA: TGTGCCAGTAGTATCGGGATTATGAGGGGCGCGGGGGGTCAGCCCCAGCATTTT

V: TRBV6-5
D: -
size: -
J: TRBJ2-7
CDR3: CASSYSGNSYEQYF
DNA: TGTGCCAGCAGTTACTCGGGCAATTCCTACGAGCAGTACTTC

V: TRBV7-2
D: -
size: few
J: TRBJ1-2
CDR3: CASSLGAGREVGGYTF
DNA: TGTGCCAGCAGCTTAGGGGCGGGCAGGGAGGTTGGTGGCTACACCTTC

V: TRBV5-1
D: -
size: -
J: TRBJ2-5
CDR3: CASRGPEETQYF
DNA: TGCGCCAGCAGGGGGCCGGAAGAGACCCAGTACTTC

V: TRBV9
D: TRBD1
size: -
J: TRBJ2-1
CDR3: CASSVAGQGADEQFF
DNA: TGTGCCAGCAGCGTAGCTGGACAGGGGGCCGATGAGCAGTTCTTC

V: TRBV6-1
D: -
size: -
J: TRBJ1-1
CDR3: CASSEGAGAMNTEAFF
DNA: TGTGCCAGCAGTGAAGGGGCAGGGGCTATGAACACTGAAGCTTTCTTT

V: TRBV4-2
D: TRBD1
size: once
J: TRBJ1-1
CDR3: CASSQPTGGRTEAFF
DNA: TGTGCCAGCAGCCAACCGACAGGGGGAAGGACTGAAGCTTTCTTT

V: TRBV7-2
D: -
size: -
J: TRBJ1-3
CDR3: CASSLGQASGNTIYF
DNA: TGTGCCAGCAGCTTAGGCCAGGCTTCTGGAAACACCATATATTTT

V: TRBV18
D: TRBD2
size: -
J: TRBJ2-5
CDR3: CASSPLSGGARKTQYF
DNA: TGTGCCAGCTCACCACTTAGCGGGGGGGCGAGAAAGACCCAGTACTTC

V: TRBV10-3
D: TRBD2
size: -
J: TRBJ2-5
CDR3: CAISGGSGGIQETQYF
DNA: TGTGCCATCAGTGGAGGTAGCGGGGGCATCCAAGAGACCCAGTACTTC

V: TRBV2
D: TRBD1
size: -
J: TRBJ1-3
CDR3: CASIISTGVGNTIYF
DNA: TGTGCCAGCATAATCTCGACAGGGGTCGGAAACACCATATATTTT

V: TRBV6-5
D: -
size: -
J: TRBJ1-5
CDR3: CASSYTVSQPQHF
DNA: TGTGCCAGCAGTTACACTGTAAGCCAGCCCCAGCATTTT

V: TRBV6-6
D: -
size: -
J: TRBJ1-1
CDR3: CASSYTGTLNTEAFF
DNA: TGTGCCAGCAGTTACACCGGGACACTCAACACTGAAGCTTTCTTT

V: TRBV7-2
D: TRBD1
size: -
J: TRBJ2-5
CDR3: CASSYRGRAETQYF
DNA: TGTGCCAGCAGCTACAGGGGGCGAGCGGAGACCCAGTACTTC

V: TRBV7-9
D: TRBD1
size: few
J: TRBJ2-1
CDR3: CASSPDRTNEQFF
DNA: TGTGCCAGCAGCCCGGACAGGACCAATGAGCAGTTCTTC

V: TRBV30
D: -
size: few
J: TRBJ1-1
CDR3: CAWSVVRGREAFF
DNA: TGTGCCTGGAGTGTGGTCCGGGGGAGGGAAGCTTTCTTT